Listed here are 6 T cell receptor beta chains from one sample, sequenced in a study of control samples from healthy donors and cancer patients. This table comes from immunoSEQ multiplex PCR, and its TCRdb copy is limited to in-frame clones, with some not included. The sample contains tens of thousands of clones, about nine tenths of which appear only once. Material for sequencing was PBMCs. The receptors were gathered from a man aged 45 to 65 with head and neck cancer.

A single count supports this clone. The rearrangement uses TRBV5-1 and TRBJ1-1; perhaps TRBD1 as D (5 bases). Germline lookup yields CDR1 SGHRS and CDR2 YFSETQ. The V gene lost 5 bases and the J gene lost 1 base, with 12 bases spanning the gap. This CDR3 region has 14 residues. The CDR3 DNA is TGCGCCAGCAGTCTTAACGGGGCGAACACTGAAGCTTTCTTT. It encodes CASSLNGANTEAFF.

The chain recombines TRBV3-1 (or the pseudogene TRBV3-2) with TRBJ1-2, with D unclear. V dropped 2 bases and J dropped 5 bases, with 18 bases sitting between them. CDR1 LGHDT and CDR2 YNNKEL come from the germline V gene (reference sequence). This CDR3 has 16 amino acids. The CDR3 region is CASSQMGSVQSYGYTF. The CDR3 DNA follows: TGTGCCAGCAGCCAAATGGGCTCGGTACAAAGTTATGGCTACACCTTC.

The chain links TRBV19 to TRBJ1-4, with 7 positions matching TRBD1. Trimming removed 5 bases from V and 7 bases from J; junction bases left unmatched: 13. Looked up from germline, CDR1 is LNHDA and CDR2 is SQIVND (reference sequence). The CDR3 loop spans 16 amino acids. The CDR3 DNA reads TGTGCCAGTAGTCACCGGGACAGTGGATTAAGTGAAAAACTGTTTTTT. It codes for CASSHRDSGLSEKLFF.

This chain uses TRBV6-5 with TRBJ2-1; D tentatively fits TRBD1 or TRBD2 (6 bases each). The CDR3 consists of 13 residues. Germline V gene lookup returns CDR1 MNHEY and CDR2 SVGAGI. Written as DNA, the CDR3 is TGTGCGAGCTTGGAAGGGGGGTACAATGAGCAGTTCTTC. Translated: CASLEGGYNEQFF.

This clone has more than one count but fewer than ten. The chain recombines TRBV5-1 with TRBJ2-7; 9 bases align to TRBD1. The V gene's germline CDR1 is SGHRS and CDR2 YFSETQ. The CDR3 runs 13 residues. After removal of 3 bases from V and 7 bases from J, the junction contained 5 bases not matched to a gene. The CDR3 sequence is CASSSQGAVEQYF. The CDR3, as DNA: TGCGCCAGCAGCTCACAGGGGGCGGTGGAGCAGTACTTC.

About this clone: One end of the junction fails to match germline, which may point to a read error. This chain links TRBV6-5 with TRBJ1-5; unclear D gene. CDR1 and CDR2 from the germline V gene are MNHEY and SVGAGI. This CDR3 region has 15 residues. The CDR3 nucleotides are TGTGCCAGCACCGAGACGGCATTTAGCAATCAGCCCCGGCATTTT. The encoded protein is CASTETAFSNQPRHF.